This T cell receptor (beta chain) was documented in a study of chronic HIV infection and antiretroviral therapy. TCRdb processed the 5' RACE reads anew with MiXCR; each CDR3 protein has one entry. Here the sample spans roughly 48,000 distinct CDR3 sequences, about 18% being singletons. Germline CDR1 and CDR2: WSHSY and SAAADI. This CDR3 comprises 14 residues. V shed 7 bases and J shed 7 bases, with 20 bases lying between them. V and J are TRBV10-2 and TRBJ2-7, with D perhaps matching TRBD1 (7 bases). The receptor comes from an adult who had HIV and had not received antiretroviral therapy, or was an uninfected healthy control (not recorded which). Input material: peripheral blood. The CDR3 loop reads CASIKEQGGEEQYF. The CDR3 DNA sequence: TGCGCCAGCATAAAAGAGCAGGGGGGTGAGGAGCAGTACTTC.